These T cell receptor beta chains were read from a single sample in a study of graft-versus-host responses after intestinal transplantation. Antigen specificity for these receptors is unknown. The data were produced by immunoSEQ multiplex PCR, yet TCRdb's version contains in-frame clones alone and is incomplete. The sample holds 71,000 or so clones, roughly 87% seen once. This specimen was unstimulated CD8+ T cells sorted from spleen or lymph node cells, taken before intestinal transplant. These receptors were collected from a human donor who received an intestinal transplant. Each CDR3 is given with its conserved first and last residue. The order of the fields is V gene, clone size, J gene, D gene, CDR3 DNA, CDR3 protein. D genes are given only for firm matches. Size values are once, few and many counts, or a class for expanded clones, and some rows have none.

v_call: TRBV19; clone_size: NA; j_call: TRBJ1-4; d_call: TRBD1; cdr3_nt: TGTGCCAGTAGTACACTGGGACAGAATCATGAAAAACTGTTTTTT; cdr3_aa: CASSTLGQNHEKLFF
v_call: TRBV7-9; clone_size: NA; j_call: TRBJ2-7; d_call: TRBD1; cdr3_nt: TGTGCCAGCTCCCACCGGGACAGGGCTCCCTACGAGCAGTACTTC; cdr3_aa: CASSHRDRAPYEQYF
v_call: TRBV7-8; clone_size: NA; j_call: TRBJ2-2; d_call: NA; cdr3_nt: TGTGCCAGCAGCTTACCGGGGGGCGGTTCCGGGGAGCTGTTTTTT; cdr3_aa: CASSLPGGGSGELFF
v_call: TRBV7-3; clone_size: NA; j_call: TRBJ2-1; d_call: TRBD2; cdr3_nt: TGTGCCAGCAGCTCCCGTAGCGGGACCTACAATGAGCAGTTCTTC; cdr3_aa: CASSSRSGTYNEQFF
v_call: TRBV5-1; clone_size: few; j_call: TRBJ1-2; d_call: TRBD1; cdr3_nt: TGCGCCAGCAGCACAGGGGTTGGCTACACCTTC; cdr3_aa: CASSTGVGYTF
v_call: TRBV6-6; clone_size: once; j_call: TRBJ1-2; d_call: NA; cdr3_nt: TGTGCCAGCAGTTACTCTCCGGCAGGGTATGGCTACACCTTC; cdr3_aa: CASSYSPAGYGYTF
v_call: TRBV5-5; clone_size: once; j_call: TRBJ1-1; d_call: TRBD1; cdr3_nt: TGTGCCAGCAGCTTACCGACAGGGGGCCAAGAGGAAGCTTTCTTT; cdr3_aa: CASSLPTGGQEEAFF
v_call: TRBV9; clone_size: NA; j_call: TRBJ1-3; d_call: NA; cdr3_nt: TGTGCCAGCAGCGTAGGGGGGGGCGTAAACACCATATATTTT; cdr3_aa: CASSVGGGVNTIYF
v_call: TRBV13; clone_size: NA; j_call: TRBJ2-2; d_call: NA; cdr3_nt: TGTGCCAGCAGAGGGGGCGGGGACACCGGGGAGCTGTTTTTT; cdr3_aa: CASRGGGDTGELFF
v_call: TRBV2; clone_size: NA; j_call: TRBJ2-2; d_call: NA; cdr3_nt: TGTGCCAGCGGATTGGCGGCCGCGAACACCGGGGAGCTGTTTTTT; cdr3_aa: CASGLAAANTGELFF
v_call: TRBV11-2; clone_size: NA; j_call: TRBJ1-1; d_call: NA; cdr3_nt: TGTGCCAGCAGCTTAGGGCTCGGGGGCACTGAAGCTTTCTTT; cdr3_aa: CASSLGLGGTEAFF
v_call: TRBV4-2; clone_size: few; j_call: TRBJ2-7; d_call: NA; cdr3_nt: TGTGCCAGCAGCCAAGGGAGGGGCGAGCAGTACTTC; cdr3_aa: CASSQGRGEQYF
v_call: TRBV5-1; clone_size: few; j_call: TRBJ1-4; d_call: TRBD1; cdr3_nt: TGCGCCAGCAGTTTGGAGTGGTGGGACAGGGAAGAAAAACTGTTTTTT; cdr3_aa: CASSLEWWDREEKLFF
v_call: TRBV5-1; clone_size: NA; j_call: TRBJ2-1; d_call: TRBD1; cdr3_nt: TGCGCCAGCAGCTTGGGTCAGGGGGCAAGTAATGAGCAGTTCTTC; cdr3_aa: CASSLGQGASNEQFF
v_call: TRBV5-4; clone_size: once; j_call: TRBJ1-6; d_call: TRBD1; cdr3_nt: TGTGCCAGCAGCGCACAGGGGAGCTCCTATAATTCACCCCTCCACTTT; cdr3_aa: CASSAQGSSYNSPLHF
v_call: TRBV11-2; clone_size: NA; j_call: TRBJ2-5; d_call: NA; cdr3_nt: TGTGCCAGCAGCTTAGAATTGTCGGGAGCTGAGACCCAGTACTTC; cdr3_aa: CASSLELSGAETQYF
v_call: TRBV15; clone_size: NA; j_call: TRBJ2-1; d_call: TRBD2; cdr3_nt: TGTGCCGGGCGGGCTAGCGGGGGGCATGAGCAGTTCTTC; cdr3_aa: CAGRASGGHEQFF
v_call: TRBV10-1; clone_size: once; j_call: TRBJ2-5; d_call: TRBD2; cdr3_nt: TGCGCCAGCGAGGATACGACTAGCGGGGAGAAAGAGACCCAGTACTTC; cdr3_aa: CASEDTTSGEKETQYF
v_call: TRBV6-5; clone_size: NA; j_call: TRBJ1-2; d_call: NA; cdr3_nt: TGTGCCACAGTACGGGGGGCTAGCTATGGCTACACCTTC; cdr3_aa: CATVRGASYGYTF
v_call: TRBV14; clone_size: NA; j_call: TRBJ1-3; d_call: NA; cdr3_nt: TGTGCCAGCAGCCAGTGGCAGGGCTCTGGAAACACCATATATTTT; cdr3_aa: CASSQWQGSGNTIYF
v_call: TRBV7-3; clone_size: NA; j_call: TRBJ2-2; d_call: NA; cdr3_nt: TGTGCCAGCAGCCCCGGCGGGGCGGGCGGGGAGCTGTTTTTT; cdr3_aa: CASSPGGAGGELFF
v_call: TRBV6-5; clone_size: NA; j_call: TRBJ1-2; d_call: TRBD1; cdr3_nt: TGTGCCAGCAGTTACGGGACAGGCAACCTCTATGGCTACACCTTC; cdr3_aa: CASSYGTGNLYGYTF
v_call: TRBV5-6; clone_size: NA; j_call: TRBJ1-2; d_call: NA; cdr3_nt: TGTGCCAGCAGCTTGGGGGGGGGATGGACGGCAAACTATGGCTACACCTTC; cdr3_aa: CASSLGGGWTANYGYTF
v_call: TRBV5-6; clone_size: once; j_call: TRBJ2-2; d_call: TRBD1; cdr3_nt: TGTGCCAGCAGCTCGGGGACAGGCGACACCGGGGAGCTGTTTTTT; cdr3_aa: CASSSGTGDTGELFF
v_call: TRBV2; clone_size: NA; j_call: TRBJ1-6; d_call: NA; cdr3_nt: TGTGCCAGCATCGCCCCTGACGGAGGATTCAGTTCACCCCTCCACTTT; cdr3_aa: CASIAPDGGFSSPLHF
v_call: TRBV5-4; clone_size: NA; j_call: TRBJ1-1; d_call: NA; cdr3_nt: TGTGCCAGCAGCTCGGGGCGGAAGGGGGACACTGAAGCTTTCTTT; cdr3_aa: CASSSGRKGDTEAFF
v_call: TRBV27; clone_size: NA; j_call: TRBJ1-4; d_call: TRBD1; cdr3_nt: TGTGCCAGCAGTTCGCAACCCGGGACAGGGGGCGAAAAACTGTTTTTT; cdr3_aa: CASSSQPGTGGEKLFF
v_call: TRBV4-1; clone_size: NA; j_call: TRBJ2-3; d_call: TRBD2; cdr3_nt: TGCGCCAGCAGCCTGGTTCGGAGCGGGGGAGGGGGGACAGATACGCAGTATTTT; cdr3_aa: CASSLVRSGGGGTDTQYF
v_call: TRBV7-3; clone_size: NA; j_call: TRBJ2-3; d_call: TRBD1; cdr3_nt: TGTGCCAGCAGCCCAGGGGGCGGGGCGCAGTATTTT; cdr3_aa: CASSPGGGAQYF
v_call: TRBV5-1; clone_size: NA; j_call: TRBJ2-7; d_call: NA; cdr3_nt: TGCGCCAGCAGCTTGTCGTCTAGCTACGAGCAGTACTTC; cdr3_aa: CASSLSSSYEQYF
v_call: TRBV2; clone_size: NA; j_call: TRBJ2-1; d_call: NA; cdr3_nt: TGTGCCAGCAGTGAAGGGTTCAGCTCCTACAATGAGCAGTTCTTC; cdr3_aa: CASSEGFSSYNEQFF
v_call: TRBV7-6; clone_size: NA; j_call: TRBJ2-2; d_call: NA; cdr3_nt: TGTGCCAGCAGTTCGACCGGGGAGCTGTTTTTT; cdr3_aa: CASSSTGELFF
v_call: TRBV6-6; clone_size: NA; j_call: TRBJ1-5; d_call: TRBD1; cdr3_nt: TGTGCCAGCAGCCTCGGGACAGCGGATCAGCCCCAGCATTTT; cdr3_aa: CASSLGTADQPQHF
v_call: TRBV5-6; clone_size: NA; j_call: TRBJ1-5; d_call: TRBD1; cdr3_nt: TGTGCCAGCAGCCTGGGGACAGGGGGACTTCAGCCCCAGCATTTT; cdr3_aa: CASSLGTGGLQPQHF
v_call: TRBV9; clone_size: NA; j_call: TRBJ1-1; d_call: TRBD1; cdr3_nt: TGTGCCAGCAGCCTCTTAGGGGGCCACGGCACTGAAGCTTTCTTT; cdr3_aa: CASSLLGGHGTEAFF
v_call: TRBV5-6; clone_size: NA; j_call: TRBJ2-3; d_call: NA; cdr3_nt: TGTGCCAGCAGCTTGGGGGGGGGCGTTTTGTCCACAGATACGCAGTATTTT; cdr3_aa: CASSLGGGVLSTDTQYF
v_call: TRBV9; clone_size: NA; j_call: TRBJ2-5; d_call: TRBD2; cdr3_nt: TGTGCCAGCAGTGCTAGCGGGGGGCTGGGAGCCCAGTACTTC; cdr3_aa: CASSASGGLGAQYF
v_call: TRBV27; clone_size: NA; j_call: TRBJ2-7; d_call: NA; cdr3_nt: TGTGCCAGCAGTGGGGGGTGGGGTGAGCAGTACTTC; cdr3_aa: CASSGGWGEQYF
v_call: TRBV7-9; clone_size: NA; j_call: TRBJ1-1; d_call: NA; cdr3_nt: TGTGCCAGCAGCCCCGGACAACGCACTGAAGCTTTCTTT; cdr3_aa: CASSPGQRTEAFF
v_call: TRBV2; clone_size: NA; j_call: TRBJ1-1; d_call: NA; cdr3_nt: TGTGCCAGCAGTGAAGAGGGGGTCCGGGCTGAAGCTTTCTTT; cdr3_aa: CASSEEGVRAEAFF
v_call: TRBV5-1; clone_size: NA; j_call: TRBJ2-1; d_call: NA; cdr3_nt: TGCGCCAGCACTGGCGGGGTCTCCTACAATGAGCAGTTCTTC; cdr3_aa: CASTGGVSYNEQFF
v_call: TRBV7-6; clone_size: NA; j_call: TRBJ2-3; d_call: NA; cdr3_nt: TGTGCCAGCAGCTTAGCGGCGGGTAGCACAGATACGCAGTATTTT; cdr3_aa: CASSLAAGSTDTQYF
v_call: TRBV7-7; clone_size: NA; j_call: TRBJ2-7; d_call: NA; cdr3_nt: TGTGCTAGCAGCTTACGGGACAAGGGGACTAAACACTCCTACGAGCAGTACTTC; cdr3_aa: CASSLRDKGTKHSYEQYF
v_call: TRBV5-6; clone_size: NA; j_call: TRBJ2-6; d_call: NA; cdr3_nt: TGTGCCAGCAGCTCCGACGGATTTGGGGGCGCTTCTGGGGCCAACGTCCTGACTTTC; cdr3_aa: CASSSDGFGGASGANVLTF
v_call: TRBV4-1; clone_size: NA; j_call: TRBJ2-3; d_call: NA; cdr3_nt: TGCGCCAGCAGCCAAGACCCTGTGGCCGATACGCAGTATTTT; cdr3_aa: CASSQDPVADTQYF
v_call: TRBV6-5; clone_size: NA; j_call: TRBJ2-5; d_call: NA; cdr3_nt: TGTGCCAGCAGTTCACACCCAGGGGCGGTGGGGGAGACCCAGTACTTC; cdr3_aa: CASSSHPGAVGETQYF
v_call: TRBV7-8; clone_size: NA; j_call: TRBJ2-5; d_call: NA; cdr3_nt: TGTGCCAGCAGCTCTCCAGAGACCCAGTACTTC; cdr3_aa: CASSSPETQYF
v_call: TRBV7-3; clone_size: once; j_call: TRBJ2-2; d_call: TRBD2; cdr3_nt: TGTGCCAGCAGCAAAAGCGGGGGGGACACCGGGGAGCTGTTTTTT; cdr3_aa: CASSKSGGDTGELFF
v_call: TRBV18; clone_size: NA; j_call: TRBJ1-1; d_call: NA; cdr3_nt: TGTGCCAGCTCTCTTATGGACGGGGGAGGCACTGAAGCTTTCTTT; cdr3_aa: CASSLMDGGGTEAFF
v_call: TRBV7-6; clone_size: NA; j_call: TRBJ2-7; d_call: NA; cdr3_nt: TGTGCCACCAGTCATCGCGGTGAGCAGTACTTC; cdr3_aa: CATSHRGEQYF
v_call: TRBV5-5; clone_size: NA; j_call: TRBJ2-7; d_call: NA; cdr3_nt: TGTGCCAGCAGCTTGGGTCATCCCTACGAGCAGTACTTC; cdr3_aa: CASSLGHPYEQYF
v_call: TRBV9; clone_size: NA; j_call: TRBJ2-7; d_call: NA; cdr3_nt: TGTGCCAGCAGCGCCCCAGGGGCGCCGCGCGAGCAGTACTTC; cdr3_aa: CASSAPGAPREQYF
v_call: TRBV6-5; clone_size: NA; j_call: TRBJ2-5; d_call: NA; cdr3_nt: TGTGCCAGCAGTTACGAGGGTAGCGGAGAGACCCAGTACTTC; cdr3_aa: CASSYEGSGETQYF